This is a list of T cell receptor beta chains from one sample in a study of T cells in Graves' hyperthyroidism and ophthalmopathy. TCRdb recomputed calls from the multiplex PCR reads with MiXCR, one row per CDR3 protein. The data hold approximately 380,000 distinct CDR3 sequences, with over 12% observed a single time. The specimen was blood. Receptors originate from a man aged 50-59 years with Graves' ophthalmopathy. CDR3s include the opening cysteine and the closing phenylalanine or tryptophan. A D gene is named only where the DNA matches it firmly. Part of the rows lack a size; the others show once, few, many or a class for expanded clones.

few	TRBV5-8	TRBD2	TRBJ2-5	TGTGCCAGCAGCTTGGAGCGGGAGGGCCTGGAGACCCAGTACTTC	CASSLEREGLETQYF
many	TRBV5-1	NA	TRBJ2-7	TGCGCCAGCAGCTTGGGAACTAACGAGCAGTACTTC	CASSLGTNEQYF
many	TRBV11-2	TRBD1	TRBJ2-3	TGTGCCAGCAGGCGGCCGGGACAGAGCACAGATACGCAGTATTTT	CASRRPGQSTDTQYF
many	TRBV5-1	TRBD2	TRBJ2-7	TGCGCCAGCAGCTTGGTTCCGGGAGGGACCTACGAGCAGTACTTC	CASSLVPGGTYEQYF
few	TRBV30	NA	TRBJ1-2	TGTGCCTGGAGTCCGGGACCTGTCGGCTACACCTTC	CAWSPGPVGYTF
NA	TRBV10-3	TRBD2	TRBJ2-1	TGTGCCATCAGAAACCCAGCGGGAAACTACAATGAGCAGTTCTTC	CAIRNPAGNYNEQFF
NA	TRBV2	NA	TRBJ2-5	TGTGCCAACAGTGAAGGGCTCGGGACAGAGACCCAGTACTTC	CANSEGLGTETQYF
many	TRBV12-3/TRBV12-4	NA	TRBJ2-7	TGTGCCAGCAGTTTAGAAAGACTCGGTGGGTCCTTTAAGTCTCACGAGCAGTACTTC	CASSLERLGGSFKSHEQYF
few	TRBV3-1	NA	TRBJ1-1	TGTGCCAGCAGCGTAGGACAGTGGGAAGCTTTCTTT	CASSVGQWEAFF
NA	TRBV4-1	NA	TRBJ1-2	TGCGCCAGCAGCCAAGACACAGGGTTTGGCTACACCTTC	CASSQDTGFGYTF
many	TRBV7-3	NA	TRBJ2-7	TGTGCCAGCAGCTTAATCCCCCGGGCCCCCTACGAGCAGTACTTC	CASSLIPRAPYEQYF
NA	TRBV6-4	NA	TRBJ2-6	TGTGCCAGCAGTGACTCTCTCGGGGGACCTGGGGCCAACGTCCTGACTTTC	CASSDSLGGPGANVLTF
many	TRBV2	NA	TRBJ1-1	TGTGCCAGCAGCCAGACATTGAACACTGAAGCTTTCTTT	CASSQTLNTEAFF
many	TRBV3-1	TRBD1	TRBJ1-1	TGTGCCAGCAGCCTTCGGGACAGGCAGAACACTGAAGCTTTCTTT	CASSLRDRQNTEAFF
NA	TRBV6-1	TRBD1	TRBJ1-5	TGTGCCAGCAGCGGACAGGGCGGTCAGCCCCAGCATTTT	CASSGQGGQPQHF
many	TRBV20-1	NA	TRBJ2-3	TGCAGTGCTCCGCACGGAGATACGCAGTATTTT	CSAPHGDTQYF
few	TRBV11-1	NA	TRBJ1-2	TGTGCCAGCAGCTTAGACAGGAGGAAGCGCTACACCTTC	CASSLDRRKRYTF
few	TRBV5-1	NA	TRBJ1-4	TGCGCCAGCAGCCTCGACCGCTTGGGGGAAAAACTGTTTTTT	CASSLDRLGEKLFF
NA	TRBV6-5	TRBD1	TRBJ1-5	TGTGCCAGCAGTTACTCGAGCCCGGGACAGGAAGGGCACAATCAGCCCCAGCATTTT	CASSYSSPGQEGHNQPQHF
NA	TRBV4-1	TRBD1	TRBJ1-5	TGCGCCAGCAGCCGGGGTGAGGGGACAGGGAATCAGCCCCAGCATTTT	CASSRGEGTGNQPQHF
many	TRBV6-1	NA	TRBJ2-1	TGTGCCAGCAGCTTACCTGACCTCATTCGGGGTGTCAATGAGCAGTTCTTC	CASSLPDLIRGVNEQFF
NA	TRBV19	NA	TRBJ1-4	TGTGCCAGTGGGGGAGGGGCGGAAAAACTGTTTTTT	CASGGGAEKLFF
few	TRBV20-1	NA	TRBJ1-6	TGCAGTGCTAGAGATGAGGCCGGGCCCGGGGCCCTCCACTTT	CSARDEAGPGALHF
few	TRBV6-1	NA	TRBJ2-3	TGTGCCAGCAGCCCACCTCGTGTCTCAGATACGCAGTATTTT	CASSPPRVSDTQYF
NA	TRBV18	NA	TRBJ1-2	TGTGCCAGCTCACCGGAGGGTAACTATGGCTACACCTTC	CASSPEGNYGYTF
many	TRBV6-1	NA	TRBJ2-2	TGTGCCAGCAGTGAAGGACTAGTGTTACTGTCCGGGGAGCTGTTTTTT	CASSEGLVLLSGELFF
NA	TRBV24-1	TRBD2	TRBJ2-2	TGTGCCGCTTCGGGACTAGCTAACACCGGGGAGCTGTTTTTT	CAASGLANTGELFF
many	TRBV7-2	TRBD2	TRBJ2-5	TGTGCCAGCAGCTTACTAGCGGGAGGGCAAGAGACCCAGTACTTC	CASSLLAGGQETQYF
few	TRBV12-3/TRBV12-4	TRBD2	TRBJ2-5	TGTGCCAGCAGTTTCTCTAGCGGGAGGGCCCTCTGGGGAGAGACCCAGTACTTC	CASSFSSGRALWGETQYF
many	TRBV20-1	TRBD2	TRBJ2-1	TGCAGTGCCCGTACTAGCGGGAGGTACAATGAGCAGTTCTTC	CSARTSGRYNEQFF
few	TRBV11-3	TRBD2	TRBJ2-3	TGTGCCAGCAGGCGAGCGGGAGGGCCGGGCACAGATACGCAGTATTTT	CASRRAGGPGTDTQYF
many	TRBV29-1	NA	TRBJ2-7	TGCAGCGCCCCGCGGGCAGGGCAGGACTACGAGCAGTACTTC	CSAPRAGQDYEQYF
NA	TRBV5-6	NA	TRBJ2-4	TGTGCCAGCAGCTTGATCCCTTTAGGCAACATTCAGTACTTC	CASSLIPLGNIQYF
many	TRBV7-8	NA	TRBJ1-1	TGTGCCAGCAGCCTGACGAAGAACACTGAAGCTTTCTTT	CASSLTKNTEAFF
NA	TRBV3-1	NA	TRBJ1-1	TGTGCCAGCAGCTTGCTGGGACGGATAAACACTGAAGCTTTCTTT	CASSLLGRINTEAFF
NA	TRBV6-1	TRBD2	TRBJ2-7	TGTGCCAGCAGTAGACCTAGCGGAGCCTCCTACGAGCAGTACTTC	CASSRPSGASYEQYF
NA	TRBV7-3	TRBD1	TRBJ2-2	TGTGCCAGCAGCCCCGGGACAGGGCACGGGGAGCTGTTTTTT	CASSPGTGHGELFF
NA	TRBV7-9	TRBD1	TRBJ1-4	TGTGCCAGCGGCAGGGGGACTAATGAAAAACTGTTTTTT	CASGRGTNEKLFF
few	TRBV9	TRBD2	TRBJ2-7	TGTGCCAGCAGCAAGAGGACTAGCGGGCCCTACGAGCAGTACTTC	CASSKRTSGPYEQYF
many	TRBV11-2	NA	TRBJ2-1	TGTGCCAGCAGCTTAGTCGGGATTGGTGAGCAGTTCTTC	CASSLVGIGEQFF
many	TRBV12-3/TRBV12-4	TRBD1	TRBJ2-1	TGTGCCAGCCAAGGACAGGGCAAGGCCTACAATGAGCAGTTCTTC	CASQGQGKAYNEQFF
NA	TRBV6-1	NA	TRBJ2-1	TGTGCCAGCCCTAGCGTCGGGTCCTACAATGAGCAGTTCTTC	CASPSVGSYNEQFF
many	TRBV27	TRBD2	TRBJ2-7	TGTGCCAGCAGTCCGGGACTAGATTTCGACGAGCAGTACTTC	CASSPGLDFDEQYF
many	TRBV11-2	NA	TRBJ1-2	TGTGCCAGCAGCTTAGCACCGACCGTTGTCCCTGGCTACACCTTC	CASSLAPTVVPGYTF
many	TRBV11-2	NA	TRBJ1-2	TGTGCCAGCAGCTTAATCCAGCGGACCAGAGGCAAGCAGTACTATGGCTACACCTTC	CASSLIQRTRGKQYYGYTF
many	TRBV6-5	TRBD2	TRBJ2-1	TGTGCCAGCAGTTACGTCGCGGGAGGGCCCAATGAGCAGTTCTTC	CASSYVAGGPNEQFF
many	TRBV2	TRBD2	TRBJ2-5	TGTGCCAGCAGCCGGGACTATAAAGAGACCCAGTACTTC	CASSRDYKETQYF
few	TRBV19	NA	TRBJ2-7	TGTGCCAGTAGTATAGGGCCAAAAACCTACGAGCAGTACTTC	CASSIGPKTYEQYF
NA	TRBV19	NA	TRBJ1-4	TGTGCCAGTAGCTCGGGTTACTTAGAACTGTTTTTT	CASSSGYLELFF
few	TRBV20-1	TRBD2	TRBJ2-7	TGCAGTGCTAGAAGGCCTAGCGGGAACTACGAGCAGTACTTC	CSARRPSGNYEQYF